A selection of T cell receptor beta chains follows, all from one sample in a study of T cell responses to AZD1222 COVID-19 vaccine. TCRdb keeps only in-frame clones here, not all; method: immunoSEQ multiplex PCR. Of tens of thousands of clones in the sample, around 84% were seen once. The starting material was peripheral blood, obtained 28 days after the second AZD1222 dose. Source of these receptors: an adult who received the AZD1222 COVID-19 vaccine. Each CDR3 is given with its conserved first and last residue. Each record gives: V gene, CDR3 protein.

V: TRBV18
CDR3: CASSPQGINTEAFF

V: TRBV28
CDR3: CASWGRNTGELFF

V: TRBV7-2
CDR3: CASSLGPAEYNEQFF

V: TRBV3-1/TRBV3-2
CDR3: CASSQGEGQPQHF

V: TRBV2
CDR3: CASSTADTEAFF

V: TRBV7-2
CDR3: CASSSIDRGRQETQYF

V: TRBV7-2
CDR3: CASSLGPLGIQYF

V: TRBV19
CDR3: CASGGWDWAQHF

V: TRBV7-2
CDR3: CASSFRSGVNNEQFF

V: TRBV11-2
CDR3: CASSLLRHAGELFF

V: TRBV18
CDR3: CASSPGEGSEQYF

V: TRBV7-7
CDR3: CASSQGLAGGQETQYF

V: TRBV6-2/TRBV6-3
CDR3: CASSYRIETQYF

V: TRBV30
CDR3: CAWSKRGRSEQYF

V: TRBV5-6
CDR3: CASSPLRVNTEAFF

V: TRBV28
CDR3: CASSLGLGLAGGTDTQYF

V: TRBV30
CDR3: CAWSVRGEKLFF

V: TRBV7-2
CDR3: CASSLQGGYTGELFF

V: TRBV5-1
CDR3: CASSLAPVSTNEKLFF

V: TRBV5-8
CDR3: CASSWTIGTGGEKLFF

V: TRBV9
CDR3: CASHPGMSYNEQFF

V: TRBV19
CDR3: CASNTIRGGTEAFF

V: TRBV9
CDR3: CASSEETGTDTQYF

V: TRBV6-5
CDR3: CASSYSPGDTQYF

V: TRBV15
CDR3: CATSRDGAGYTDTQYF

V: TRBV7-8
CDR3: CASSPGGLGYGYTF

V: TRBV5-6
CDR3: CASSLGAGTKYF

V: TRBV7-2
CDR3: CASSLILTGVGETQYF

V: TRBV5-1
CDR3: CASSFGTSNGELFF

V: TRBV19
CDR3: CASSINYNSYEQYF

V: TRBV4-3
CDR3: CASSQEGWGQGEQYF

V: TRBV19
CDR3: CASSIQGEAYGYTF

V: TRBV3-1/TRBV3-2
CDR3: CASTPRGAGPGGEQFF

V: TRBV27
CDR3: CASSQKGGAVGDTQYF

V: TRBV3-1/TRBV3-2
CDR3: CASSQGAGASYGYTF

V: TRBV11-2
CDR3: CASSFTSGSYNEQFF

V: TRBV4-2
CDR3: CASSQDGRVEDTQYF

V: TRBV27
CDR3: CASSLVGTLVTDTQYF

V: TRBV6-5
CDR3: CASSLRDRGTYEQYF

V: TRBV18
CDR3: CASSPGQDSGMELFF

V: TRBV18
CDR3: CASSPDRDNQPQHF

V: TRBV5-1
CDR3: CASSLESTNEKLFF

V: TRBV2
CDR3: CASSWDNLGELFF

V: TRBV6-5
CDR3: CASSYYRGKTQYF

V: TRBV5-8
CDR3: CASRFLTGLHSNQPQHF

V: TRBV27
CDR3: CASSRRGTSGSREQFF

V: TRBV4-1
CDR3: CASSQPVQGSNEQFF

V: TRBV9
CDR3: CASSGGGTGNTIYF

V: TRBV11-2
CDR3: CASSQFTGNEQFF

V: TRBV18
CDR3: CASSPPGRTEAFF

V: TRBV5-4
CDR3: CASSFGGGSGNTIYF

V: TRBV3-1/TRBV3-2
CDR3: CASSPITGRNTEAFF

V: TRBV28
CDR3: CASSVGTLAGHGKLFF

V: TRBV5-1
CDR3: CASSPNGGNTDTQYF

V: TRBV25-1
CDR3: CASSDLGGRATIF

V: TRBV6-5
CDR3: CASTPGHNQAYEQYF

V: TRBV12-3/TRBV12-4
CDR3: CASSPMATQYF

V: TRBV19
CDR3: CASSIGGVLTKNIQYF

V: TRBV27
CDR3: CASSNPGQGGEKLFF